The T cell receptor beta chain described here comes from a study of identical twins. Whole-study findings and limits: Out-of-frame TCR alpha sharing observed in monozygotic twins exceeded model estimates.

Turning to this clonotype: The antigen is undetermined.

TCRdb analysed the 5' RACE reads with MiXCR anew, one entry per CDR3 protein. This table has 550,000 to 700,000 distinct CDR3 sequences, approximately 9.6% appearing once. In every case, the donor was a healthy Caucasian. Germline V gives CDR1 SGHAT, CDR2 FQNNGV. Trimming at V came to 5 bases and at J to 7 bases, leaving 14 bases not matched to a gene. The CDR3 extends over 16 amino acids. The same specimen was also included in a second study, on yellow fever vaccine responses in identical twins.

The source of this sequence is a woman aged 18-35 years in good health. Material: PBMCs. The V gene is TRBV11-2, the J gene TRBJ2-1; TRBD1 aligns across 7 bases. The CDR3 DNA follows: TGTGCCAGCAGCACATACAGGGGAAACCATATTAATGAGCAGTTCTTC. Amino acid sequence: CASSTYRGNHINEQFF.